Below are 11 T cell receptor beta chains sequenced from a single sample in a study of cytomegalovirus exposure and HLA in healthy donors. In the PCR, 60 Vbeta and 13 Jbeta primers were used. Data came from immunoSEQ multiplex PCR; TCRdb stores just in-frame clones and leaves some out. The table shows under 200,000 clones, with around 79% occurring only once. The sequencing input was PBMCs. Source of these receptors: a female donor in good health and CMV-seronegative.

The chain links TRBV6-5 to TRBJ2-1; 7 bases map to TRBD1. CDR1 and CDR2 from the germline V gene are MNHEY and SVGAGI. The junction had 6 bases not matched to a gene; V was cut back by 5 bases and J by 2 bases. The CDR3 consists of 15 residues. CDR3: CASSTDRAPYNEQFF. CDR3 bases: TGTGCCAGCAGTACTGACAGGGCCCCCTACAATGAGCAGTTCTTC.

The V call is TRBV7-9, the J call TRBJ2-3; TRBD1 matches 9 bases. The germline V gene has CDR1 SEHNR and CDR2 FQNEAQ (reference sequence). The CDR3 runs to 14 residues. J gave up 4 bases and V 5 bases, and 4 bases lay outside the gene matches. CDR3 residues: CASSRQGGADTQYF. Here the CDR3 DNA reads TGTGCCAGCAGCCGACAGGGGGGAGCAGATACGCAGTATTTT.

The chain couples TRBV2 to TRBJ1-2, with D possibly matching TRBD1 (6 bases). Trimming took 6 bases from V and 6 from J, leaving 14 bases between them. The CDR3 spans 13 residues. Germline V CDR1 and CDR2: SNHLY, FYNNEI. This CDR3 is CASRTQGVNGYTF. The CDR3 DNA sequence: TGTGCCAGCAGGACACAGGGTGTGAATGGCTACACCTTC.

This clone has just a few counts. This CDR3 is CASSQDRHRNEKLFF. In DNA form, the CDR3 reads TGCGCCAGCAGCCAAGATAGGCACAGGAATGAAAAACTGTTTTTT. The chain is built from TRBV4-3 and TRBJ1-4, with a weak D call TRBD1 (5 bases). Between the trimmed V and J ends, which lost 0 bases and 5 bases, there was a span of 10 bases. The CDR3 length is 15 residues. Germline V lookup: CDR1 LGHNA, CDR2 YSLEER.

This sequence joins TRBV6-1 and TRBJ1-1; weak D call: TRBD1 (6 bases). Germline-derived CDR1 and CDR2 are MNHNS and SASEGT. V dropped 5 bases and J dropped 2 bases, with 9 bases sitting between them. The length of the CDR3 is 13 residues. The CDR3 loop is CASSRTDNTEAFF. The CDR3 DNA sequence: TGTGCCAGCAGTCGGACAGACAACACTGAAGCTTTCTTT.

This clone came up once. The CDR3 DNA reads TGTGCCAGCAGTCCACGGGGGAGACAGAGTCACAATGAGCAGTTCTTC. This translates into CASSPRGRQSHNEQFF. The chain uses TRBV27 and TRBJ2-1; perhaps TRBD2 as D (6 bases). The CDR3 loop spans 16 amino acids. From germline, CDR1 is MNHEY and CDR2 SMNVEV (reference sequence). Trimming stripped 5 bases from V and 5 bases from J, with 19 bases between.

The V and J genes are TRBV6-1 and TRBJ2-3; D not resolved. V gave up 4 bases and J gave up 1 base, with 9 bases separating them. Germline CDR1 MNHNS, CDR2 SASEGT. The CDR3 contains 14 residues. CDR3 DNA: TGTGCCAGCAGTGCTGGCTCCGGCACAGATACGCAGTATTTT. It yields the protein CASSAGSGTDTQYF.

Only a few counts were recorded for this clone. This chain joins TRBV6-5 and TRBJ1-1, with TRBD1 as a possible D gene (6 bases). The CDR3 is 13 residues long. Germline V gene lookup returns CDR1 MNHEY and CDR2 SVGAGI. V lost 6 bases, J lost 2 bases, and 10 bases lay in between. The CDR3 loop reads CASRGTRNTEAFF. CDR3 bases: TGTGCCAGCAGGGGGACACGAAACACTGAAGCTTTCTTT.

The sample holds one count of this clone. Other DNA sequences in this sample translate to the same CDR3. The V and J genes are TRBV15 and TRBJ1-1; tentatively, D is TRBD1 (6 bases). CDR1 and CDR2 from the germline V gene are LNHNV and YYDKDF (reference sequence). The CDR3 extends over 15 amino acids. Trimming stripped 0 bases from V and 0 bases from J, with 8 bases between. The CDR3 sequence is CATSRDKGVNTEAFF. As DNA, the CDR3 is TGTGCCACCAGCAGAGATAAGGGGGTGAACACTGAAGCTTTCTTT.

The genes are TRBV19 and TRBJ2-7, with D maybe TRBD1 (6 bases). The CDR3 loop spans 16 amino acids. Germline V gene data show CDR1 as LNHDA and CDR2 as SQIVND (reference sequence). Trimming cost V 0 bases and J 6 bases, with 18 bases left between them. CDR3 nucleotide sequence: TGTGCCAGTAGTATAGATCGCCTATCAGGGGTTCTCGAGCAGTACTTC. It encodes CASSIDRLSGVLEQYF.

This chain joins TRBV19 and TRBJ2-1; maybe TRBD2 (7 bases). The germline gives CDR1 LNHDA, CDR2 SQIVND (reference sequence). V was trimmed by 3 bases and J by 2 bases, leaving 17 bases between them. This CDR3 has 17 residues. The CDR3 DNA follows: TGTGCCAGTAGTATGAGAGGGAGGGGGGGTGCCTACAATGAGCAGTTCTTC. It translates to CASSMRGRGGAYNEQFF.